This T cell receptor beta chain derives from a study of OX40 agonist ivuxolimab in advanced cancers. About the research overall: The dose of intravenous ivuxolimab that patients received every 2 weeks ranged from 0.01 to 10 mg/kg. Enrolled patients in dose escalation had cancers that were hepatocellular carcinoma, melanoma, renal cell or head and neck cancer. Antecedent anti-PD-1, anti-PD-L1 or anti-CTLA-4 therapy was permissible, with over 35% having received some.

On this clone itself: The antigen is undetermined.

Germline values: CDR1 MNHEY, CDR2 SMNVEV (reference sequence). The CDR3 is made up of 14 amino acids. V was trimmed by 3 bases and J by 7 bases, leaving 10 bases between them. This table comes from immunoSEQ multiplex PCR, and its TCRdb copy is limited to in-frame clones, with some not included. The table includes more than 65,000 clones, 88% detected once. Study-wide points: Expanded clones belonging to CD8+ T cells outnumbered, on average, those of CD4+.

The chain combines TRBV27 with TRBJ1-6, with D possibly matching TRBD1 (6 bases). This material consisted of CD4+ or CD8+ T cells sorted from blood, taken in a trial of the OX40 agonist ivuxolimab. The TCR comes from an adult with an advanced solid tumor such as melanoma, head and neck, liver or kidney cancer. CDR3 residues: CASSFDRRNSPLHF. DNA for the CDR3: TGTGCCAGCAGTTTCGACAGGCGAAATTCACCCCTCCACTTT.